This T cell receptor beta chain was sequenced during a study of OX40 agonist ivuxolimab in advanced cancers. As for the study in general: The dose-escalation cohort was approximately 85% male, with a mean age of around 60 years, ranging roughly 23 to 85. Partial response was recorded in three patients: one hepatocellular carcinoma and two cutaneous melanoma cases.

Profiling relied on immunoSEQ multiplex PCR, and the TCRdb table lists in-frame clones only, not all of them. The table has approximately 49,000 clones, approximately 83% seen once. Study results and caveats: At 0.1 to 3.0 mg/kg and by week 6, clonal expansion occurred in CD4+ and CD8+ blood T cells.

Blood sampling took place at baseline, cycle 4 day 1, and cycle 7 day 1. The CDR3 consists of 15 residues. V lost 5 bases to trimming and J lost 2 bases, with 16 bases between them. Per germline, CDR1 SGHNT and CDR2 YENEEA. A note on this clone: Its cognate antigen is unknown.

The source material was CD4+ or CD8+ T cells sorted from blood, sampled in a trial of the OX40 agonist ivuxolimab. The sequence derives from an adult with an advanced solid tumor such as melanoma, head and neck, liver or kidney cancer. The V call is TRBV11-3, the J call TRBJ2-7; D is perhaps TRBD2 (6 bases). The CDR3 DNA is TGTGCCAGCAGCCCATCGCGGGGCAGAGCCTACGAGCAGTACTTC. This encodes CASSPSRGRAYEQYF.